One and the same sample provided the 29 T cell receptor beta chains below, sequenced in a study of cytomegalovirus exposure and HLA in healthy donors. The protocol was immunoSEQ multiplex PCR, while the TCRdb copy is restricted to in-frame clones and leaves out a portion. The repertoire holds roughly 300,000 clones, just over 85% seen once, with over 0.8% in the top ten. Sequencing was done on a sample of PBMCs. These receptors came from a woman between 18 and 29 years old in good health and CMV-seronegative.

Remarks on this clone: Other DNA sequences in the same sample also yield this CDR3. The chain joins TRBV5-1 to TRBJ1-1, with TRBD1 as a possible D gene (6 bases). With 4 bases removed from V and 1 base from J, the gap between germline ends came to 8 bases. In germline, CDR1 is SGHRS, CDR2 YFSETQ. The CDR3 has 13 residues. Here the CDR3 reads CASSGGQNTEAFF. CDR3 bases: TGCGCCAGCAGCGGGGGACAGAACACTGAAGCTTTCTTT.

The gene calls are TRBV6-6 and TRBJ1-5, with D possibly TRBD1 on 6 matching bases. CDR3 length: 16 amino acids. V lost 7 bases, J lost 0 bases, and 16 bases lay in between. In germline, CDR1 is MNHNY, CDR2 SVGAGI (reference sequence). The chain's CDR3 is CASTDGGRDSNQPQHF. The CDR3 DNA reads TGTGCCAGCACCGACGGGGGGCGGGATAGCAATCAGCCCCAGCATTTT.

The chain has TRBV25-1 and TRBJ2-2, with 9 bases matching TRBD2. The CDR3 loop spans 17 amino acids. The trim removed 6 bases at V and 5 bases at J, leaving 13 bases unmatched. The germline gives CDR1 MGHDK, CDR2 SYGVNS. The DNA for the CDR3 is TGTGCCAGCAGCCCCGGAAGCGGGAGGCCAGGGACCGGGGAGCTGTTTTTT. Protein: CASSPGSGRPGTGELFF.

At least ten counts were recorded for this clone. CDR3 loop: CASSVMRAAYNEQFF. The CDR3 DNA is TGTGCCAGCAGTGTAATGAGGGCTGCTTACAATGAGCAGTTCTTC. The chain employs TRBV2 and TRBJ2-1, with D maybe TRBD2 (5 bases). The CDR3 is made up of 15 amino acids. The germline V gene encodes CDR1 SNHLY and CDR2 FYNNEI. V was shortened by 4 bases and J by 4 bases, with 14 bases between the two germline ends.

V and J are TRBV5-1 and TRBJ1-2, with D tentatively TRBD1 (6 bases). The CDR3 contains 14 residues. V was clipped by 4 bases and J by 2 bases, with 12 bases between them. Germline lookup yields CDR1 SGHRS and CDR2 YFSETQ. The CDR3: CASSRTGQNYGYTF. The CDR3 nucleotides read TGCGCCAGCAGCCGTACAGGACAGAACTATGGCTACACCTTC. Full variable domain (rest looked up from reference TRBV5-1 and TRBJ1-2): KAGVTQTPRYLIKTRGQQVTLSCSPISGHRSVSWYQQTPGQGLQFLFEYFSETQRNKGNFPGRFSGRQFSNSRSEMNVSTLELGDSALYLCASSRTGQNYGYTFGSGTRLTVV.

The V gene is TRBV2, the J gene TRBJ2-1, with D possibly being TRBD2 (6 bases). V was shortened by 1 base and J by 8 bases, with 15 bases between the two germline ends. From germline, CDR1 is SNHLY and CDR2 FYNNEI. This CDR3 contains 15 residues. CDR3 in DNA: TGTGCCAGCAGTGAAGGAGGAGGGAGGTGGGATGAGCAGTTCTTC. Translating it yields CASSEGGGRWDEQFF.

Here the CDR3 DNA reads TGTGCCAGCAGCTTCGGGCCGCAGGGGGTGACGGGAAACACCATATATTTT. This sequence encodes CASSFGPQGVTGNTIYF. The chain carries TRBV7-3 and TRBJ1-3, with 7 bases lining up with TRBD1. J was trimmed by 4 bases and V by 3 bases; bases with no gene match: 12. Germline V CDR1 and CDR2: SGHTA, FQGTGA. CDR3 length: 17 amino acids.

The gene calls are TRBV6-5 and TRBJ2-2; 10 nucleotides line up with TRBD1. After removal of 6 bases from V and 2 bases from J, the junction contained 3 bases not matched to a gene. The germline CDR1 and CDR2 sequences are MNHEY and SVGAGI. This CDR3 contains 15 residues. The CDR3 DNA is TGTGCCAGCAGCCCGACAGGGGGCAACACCGGGGAGCTGTTTTTT. This translates into CASSPTGGNTGELFF.

The V call is TRBV7-9, the J call TRBJ1-1, with 8 bases that match TRBD1. The germline V gene has CDR1 SEHNR and CDR2 FQNEAQ (reference sequence). The CDR3 spans 15 residues. The V segment lost 3 bases and the J segment 2 bases; nucleotides outside the gene matches: 5. Here the CDR3 DNA reads TGTGCCAGCAGCTTTGACAGGGGTGGTAACACTGAAGCTTTCTTT. As protein: CASSFDRGGNTEAFF.

This CDR3 is CASSLERTAYEQYF. DNA of the CDR3: TGTGCCAGCAGCTTAGAGCGGACAGCCTACGAGCAGTACTTC. This chain links TRBV7-2 with TRBJ2-7; possibly TRBD1 for D (6 bases). CDR3 length equals 14 residues. Germline CDR1 SGHTA, CDR2 FQGNSA. V was shortened by 1 base and J by 2 bases, with 9 bases between the two germline ends.

V is TRBV9 and J is TRBJ2-7; D is possibly TRBD2 (6 bases). The germline gives CDR1 SGDLS, CDR2 YYNGEE. This CDR3 comprises 15 residues. The V end lost 3 bases, the J end lost 5 bases, and 18 bases lay between the germline ends. The chain's CDR3 is CASSEEGGGPHEQYF. In DNA, the CDR3 is TGTGCCAGCAGCGAGGAGGGCGGAGGCCCGCACGAGCAGTACTTC.

The chain links TRBV27 to TRBJ2-7, with TRBD2 as a possible D gene (7 bases). Germline values: CDR1 MNHEY, CDR2 SMNVEV (reference sequence). V was cut by 1 base and J by 5 bases, with 18 bases left in between. The CDR3 consists of 16 residues. The DNA for the CDR3 is TGTGCCAGCAGTTTATTTCTGGTGGGAGGGGGGGACGAGCAGTACTTC. This sequence encodes CASSLFLVGGGDEQYF.

The V call is TRBV11-2, the J call TRBJ1-5; D is uncertain. CDR3 length equals 15 residues. Trimming left V 2 bases short and J 0 bases short, with 8 bases between. In germline, CDR1 is SGHAT, CDR2 FQNNGV. The CDR3 DNA reads as TGTGCCAGCAGCTTATCATCGGGTAGCAATCAGCCCCAGCATTTT. It encodes CASSLSSGSNQPQHF.

The CDR3 protein is CASTPSRGLANVLTF. The CDR3 coding sequence is TGTGCCAGTACCCCGAGTAGGGGGCTGGCCAACGTCCTGACTTTC. This sequence joins TRBV19 and TRBJ2-6, with TRBD1 matching 7 bases. Germline values: CDR1 LNHDA, CDR2 SQIVND (reference sequence). V trimming: 7 bases; J trimming: 6 bases; junction bases outside the gene matches: 9. The CDR3 consists of 15 residues.

The chain couples TRBV7-8 to TRBJ1-4; TRBD1 matches at 7 bases. CDR1 SGHVS and CDR2 FQNEAQ come from the germline V gene. CDR3 length equals 14 residues. V lost 5 bases and J lost 11; bases outside the gene matches: 11. CDR3 sequence (DNA): TGTGCCAGCAGCCTTAGACAGGGCCAGGGGAAACTGTTTTTT. This gives the protein CASSLRQGQGKLFF.

In its sample, this clone was seen a few times. This chain connects TRBV4-1 to TRBJ2-1; 10 bases are a match to TRBD2. J was trimmed by 8 bases and V by 0 bases; bases with no gene match: 7. Germline V lookup: CDR1 MGHRA, CDR2 YSYEKL. There are 16 residues in the CDR3. This CDR3 reads CASSQDPSGRVYEQFF. The CDR3 DNA follows: TGCGCCAGCAGCCAAGATCCAAGCGGGAGGGTCTATGAGCAGTTCTTC.

This chain links TRBV19 with TRBJ2-1; 10 nucleotides match TRBD1. The germline V gene encodes CDR1 LNHDA and CDR2 SQIVND (reference sequence). CDR3 length: 15 amino acids. V lost 5 bases and J lost 4; bases outside the gene matches: 5. CDR3 sequence reads: CASSDRGLAYNEQFF. In DNA, the CDR3 is TGTGCCAGTAGTGACAGGGGGCTAGCTTACAATGAGCAGTTCTTC.

This clone was seen more than once but under ten times. The chain uses TRBV19 and TRBJ1-5; 7 bases align to TRBD1. The CDR3 totals 17 residues. The junction had 12 bases not matched to a gene; V was cut back by 3 bases and J by 4 bases. CDR1 is LNHDA, CDR2 SQIVND, per germline (reference sequence). The CDR3, as DNA: TGTGCCAGTAGTATCGATGGAAGGGGGCTAGGAAATCAGCCCCAGCATTTT. This translates into CASSIDGRGLGNQPQHF.

The chain has TRBV28 and TRBJ1-5; D uncertain. The ends were cut back, 7 bases at V and 0 bases at J, with 16 bases in the middle. This CDR3 is built from 16 residues. Looked up from germline, CDR1 is MDHEN and CDR2 is SYDVKM. The CDR3, as DNA: TGTGCCAGCACCTTCACTGCCGGGGTTAGCAATCAGCCCCAGCATTTT. It is translated as CASTFTAGVSNQPQHF. The variable domain in full, completed from reference TRBV28 and TRBJ1-5, reads DVKVTQSSRYLVKRTGEKVFLECVQDMDHENMFWYRQDPGLGLRLIYFSYDVKMKEKGDIPEGYSVSREKKERFSLILESASTNQTSMYLCASTFTAGVSNQPQHFGDGTRLSIL.

The chain is built from TRBV5-1 and TRBJ1-4, with 7 bases matching TRBD1. Germline trimming cut 9 bases from V and 7 bases from J; bases unmatched to any gene: 9. Germline lookup yields CDR1 SGHRS and CDR2 YFSETQ. CDR3 length equals 13 residues. CDR3 in DNA: TGCGCCACCAGAGACAGGGTCGGTGAAAAACTGTTTTTT. Translation: CATRDRVGEKLFF.

This clone was counted a single time. J is TRBJ1-3 and V is TRBV4-1; D unresolved. Trimming pared 0 bases from V and 0 bases from J, leaving 6 bases between. Germline values: CDR1 MGHRA, CDR2 YSYEKL. This CDR3 has 15 amino acids. The CDR3 loop reads CASSQDGTSGNTIYF. The DNA for the CDR3 is TGCGCCAGCAGCCAAGATGGCACCTCTGGAAACACCATATATTTT.

As concerns this clone: A read error may account for a junction end that differs from germline. CDR3 loop: CASSEGPGQALHF. The DNA for the CDR3 is TGTGCCAGCAGTGAAGGGCCGGGACAGGCCCTTCATTTC. The J gene is TRBJ2-7, the V gene TRBV6-1, with 8 nucleotides matching TRBD1. Germline V gives CDR1 MNHNS, CDR2 SASEGT. This CDR3 has 13 residues.

DNA of the CDR3: TGTGCCAGCTCCAAAGCTAACAGCAATCAGCCCCAGCATTTT. This codes for CASSKANSNQPQHF. The chain recombines TRBV18 with TRBJ1-5; D remains unclear. CDR3 length: 14 residues. Trimming left V 6 bases short and J 1 base short, with 10 bases between. Germline lookup yields CDR1 KGHSH and CDR2 LQKENI.

The chain couples TRBV6-5 to TRBJ1-5, with D possibly matching TRBD1 (6 bases). This CDR3 is built from 14 residues. Germline V gives CDR1 MNHEY, CDR2 SVGAGI. Trimming took off 4 bases at V and 2 bases at J, with 9 bases between the two ends. CDR3 region: CASSSAGGNQPQHF. The CDR3 nucleotides read TGTGCCAGCAGTTCCGCAGGGGGCAATCAGCCCCAGCATTTT.

This clone is a singleton in its sample. The sample holds other DNA sequences that translate to the same CDR3. The rearrangement joins TRBV5-1 to TRBJ1-5; D might be TRBD1 (5 bases). The CDR3 spans 15 residues. CDR1 and CDR2 from the germline V gene are SGHRS and YFSETQ. V lost 0 bases to trimming and J lost 0 bases, with 7 bases between them. The CDR3 nucleotides are TGCGCCAGCAGCTTGGGGGACTATAGCAATCAGCCCCAGCATTTT. This codes for CASSLGDYSNQPQHF.

The J gene is TRBJ1-1, the V gene TRBV5-1, with 7 bases that match TRBD1. The CDR3 is 15 amino acids. From germline, CDR1 is SGHRS and CDR2 YFSETQ. Trimming at V came to 3 bases and at J to 7 bases, leaving 12 bases not matched to a gene. This CDR3 reads CASSSHRGLGFEAFF. The CDR3 nucleotides read TGCGCCAGCAGCTCCCACAGGGGCCTAGGTTTTGAAGCTTTCTTT.

J is TRBJ2-7 and V is TRBV25-1; perhaps TRBD1 as D (7 bases). Looked up from germline, CDR1 is MGHDK and CDR2 is SYGVNS. The CDR3 spans 13 residues. V lost 7 bases and J 7 bases, leaving 17 bases between the germline ends. The CDR3 nucleotides are TGTGCCAGCAAGGCGGGACAGACGAGGGAGCAGTACTTC. Encoded protein: CASKAGQTREQYF.

This rearrangement joins TRBV30 to TRBJ1-3, with D perhaps TRBD1 (5 bases). This CDR3 is built from 16 residues. The ends were cut back, 2 bases at V and 0 bases at J, with 14 bases in the middle. The germline V gene has CDR1 GTSNPN and CDR2 SVGIG (reference sequence). The CDR3 region is CAWSYDRAASGNTIYF. Written as DNA, the CDR3 is TGTGCCTGGAGTTATGACAGAGCTGCCTCTGGAAACACCATATATTTT.

The chain couples TRBV5-1 to TRBJ1-5; no firm D call. The CDR3 has 15 amino acids. V lost 0 bases and J lost 4, with 11 bases in between. Per the germline V gene, CDR1 is SGHRS and CDR2 is YFSETQ. This chain's CDR3 is CASSLGPTGNQPQHF. The DNA of the CDR3 is TGCGCCAGCAGCTTGGGACCCACCGGGAATCAGCCCCAGCATTTT. Combining the CDR3 with reference TRBV5-1 and TRBJ1-5 gives the whole variable domain KAGVTQTPRYLIKTRGQQVTLSCSPISGHRSVSWYQQTPGQGLQFLFEYFSETQRNKGNFPGRFSGRQFSNSRSEMNVSTLELGDSALYLCASSLGPTGNQPQHFGDGTRLSIL.